A single sample gave rise to the 17 T cell receptor beta chains below, sequenced in a study of vaccination and CD4 T cells after COVID-19. With the Oncomine TCR Beta short-read assay, DNA from cultured CD4+ T cells was sequenced. TCRdb reanalysed the PCR reads using MiXCR and keeps one entry per CDR3 protein. The sample has fewer than 15,000 distinct CDR3 sequences, around half seen once; the top ten hold under 30%. Described treatment: roughly 10-day PBMC culture with coronavirus spike peptide pools or control peptides (ViraFEST assay). Their target antigens are unknown. What was sequenced was CD4+ T cells from blood, cultured in vitro. The receptors were gathered from a human donor who had recovered from COVID-19.

This clonotype has a handful of counts. The chain is built from TRBV12-3 or TRBV12-4 and TRBJ2-7; the D gene is possibly TRBD1 (6 bases). V lost 3 bases, J lost 8 bases, and 8 bases lay in between. The CDR3 totals 11 residues. In DNA, the CDR3 is TGTGCCAGCAGTTTGGGGGCCAAGCAGTACTTC. This gives the protein CASSLGAKQYF.

The chain combines TRBV5-1 with TRBJ2-5; TRBD2 matches at 12 bases. Trimming at V came to 0 bases and at J to 1 base, leaving 7 bases not matched to a gene. CDR3 size: 18 residues. Germline CDR1 reads SGHRS; CDR2 reads YFSETQ. The CDR3 is CASSLGNLAGGPQETQYF. The CDR3 coding sequence is TGCGCCAGCAGCTTGGGAAATCTAGCGGGAGGGCCCCAAGAGACCCAGTACTTC.

This clonotype was observed a few times. This chain uses TRBV6-1 with TRBJ1-5; 8 bases match TRBD1. Germline V CDR1 and CDR2: MNHNS, SASEGT. Germline trimming cut 4 bases from V and 7 bases from J; bases unmatched to any gene: 6. CDR3 length equals 14 residues. CDR3 region: CASSADREVQPQHF. In nucleotides, the CDR3 is TGTGCCAGCAGTGCGGACAGGGAGGTCCAGCCCCAGCATTTT.

This clonotype showed up just a few times. The chain employs TRBV28 and TRBJ2-3; D might be TRBD2 (6 bases). Germline CDR1 reads MDHEN; CDR2 reads SYDVKM. V shed 2 bases and J shed 5 bases, with 11 bases lying between them. The CDR3 extends over 14 amino acids. The CDR3 DNA follows: TGTGCCAGCAGTTTAGGAGGGGCGGGAGATACGCAGTATTTT. Encoded protein: CASSLGGAGDTQYF.

In its sample, this clonotype was seen a few times. This sequence joins TRBV7-3 and TRBJ2-3; D gene ambiguous. Trimming cost V 7 bases and J 5 bases, with 13 bases left between them. The CDR3 runs 13 residues. CDR1 is SGHTA, CDR2 FQGTGA, per germline. CDR3 bases: TGTGCCAGCACCTTTTATATGGGAGATACGCAGTATTTT. Translation: CASTFYMGDTQYF.

The V gene is TRBV11-2, the J gene TRBJ2-7; 7 bases agree with TRBD1. J was trimmed by 6 bases and V by 5 bases; bases with no gene match: 16. The CDR3 has 16 amino acids. Germline CDR1 reads SGHAT; CDR2 reads FQNNGV. CDR3 in amino acids: CASSRLTGKLYFEQYF. CDR3 sequence (DNA): TGTGCCAGCAGCCGTCTGACAGGGAAGCTCTACTTCGAGCAGTACTTC.

The chain uses TRBV30 and TRBJ1-2; D ambiguous. Germline V gives CDR1 GTSNPN, CDR2 SVGIG (reference sequence). The V end was cut by 1 base, the J end by 1 base, with 10 bases between. The length of the CDR3 is 14 residues. The CDR3 DNA follows: TGTGCCTGGAGTGAGGGCAGCTTTAACTATGGCTACACCTTC. Amino acid sequence: CAWSEGSFNYGYTF. The variable domain in full, completed from reference TRBV30 and TRBJ1-2, reads SQTIHQWPATLVQPVGSPLSLECTVEGTSNPNLYWYRQAAGRGLQLLFYSVGIGQISSEVPQNLSASRPQDRQFILSSKKLLLSDSGFYLCAWSEGSFNYGYTFGSGTRLTVV.

This clonotype has just a few counts. The V gene is TRBV20-1, the J gene TRBJ1-1; no clear D. In germline, CDR1 is DFQATT, CDR2 SNEGSKA (reference sequence). Between the trimmed V and J ends, which lost 0 bases and 8 bases, there was a span of 16 bases. The CDR3 has 14 residues. The CDR3 here is CSARDVGSPSEAFF. In nucleotides, the CDR3 is TGCAGTGCTAGAGATGTGGGGAGTCCCTCCGAAGCTTTCTTT.

This chain uses TRBV6-5 with TRBJ1-4; perhaps TRBD1 as D (5 bases). Germline V CDR1 and CDR2: MNHEY, SVGAGI. The ends were cut back, 4 bases at V and 5 bases at J, with 14 bases in the middle. This CDR3 has 15 amino acids. The CDR3 region has the DNA TGTGCCAGCAGTTCACCGGGACTGGGGAATGAAAAACTGTTTTTT. Its translation is CASSSPGLGNEKLFF.

This clonotype showed up just once. V gene TRBV6-2 or TRBV6-3 combines with J gene TRBJ2-1; 10 bases line up with TRBD2. V shed 10 bases and J 1 base; nucleotides not matched to a gene: 4. Per germline, CDR1 MNHEY and CDR2 SVGEGT. The CDR3 contains 14 residues. CDR3 in amino acids: CATRAGGSYNEQFF. CDR3 DNA sequence: TGTGCCACCCGAGCGGGGGGGTCCTACAATGAGCAGTTCTTC.

The chain joins TRBV7-2 to TRBJ1-5; 7 bases are a match to TRBD1. Germline CDR1 is SGHTA and CDR2 is FQGNSA. CDR3 length equals 14 residues. J lost 3 bases, V lost 2 bases, and 1 base had no gene match. CDR3 in DNA: TGTGCCAGCAGCTTACAGGGGGACAATCAGCCCCAGCATTTT. Its protein is CASSLQGDNQPQHF.

This clonotype showed up just a few times. J is TRBJ1-5 and V is TRBV27; D remains unclear. Germline V gives CDR1 MNHEY, CDR2 SMNVEV (reference sequence). Trimming took 2 bases from V and 0 from J, leaving 14 bases between them. CDR3 size: 17 residues. In DNA, the CDR3 is TGTGCCAGCAGTTTAAACGGCAGAGATTATAGCAATCAGCCCCAGCATTTT. Amino acid sequence: CASSLNGRDYSNQPQHF.

This clonotype was detected only a few times. This CDR3 is CSAKGLAEPGETQYF. CDR3 coding DNA: TGCAGTGCTAAGGGTCTGGCGGAACCAGGGGAGACCCAGTACTTC. This rearrangement joins TRBV20-1 to TRBJ2-5; perhaps TRBD1 as D (5 bases). This CDR3 region has 15 residues. Germline V gene lookup returns CDR1 DFQATT and CDR2 SNEGSKA (reference sequence). Trimming took off 4 bases at V and 5 bases at J, with 20 bases between the two ends.

CDR3 protein: CASSLAGGVQGYTF. In DNA, the CDR3 is TGTGCCAGCAGTTTGGCCGGCGGGGTCCAGGGCTACACCTTC. V gene TRBV7-9 combines with J gene TRBJ1-2, with D unclear. The CDR3 consists of 14 residues. The germline V and J ends were trimmed by 6 bases and 8 bases, with 19 bases remaining between them. The germline gives CDR1 SEHNR, CDR2 FQNEAQ (reference sequence). Filled out from reference TRBV7-9 and TRBJ1-2, the complete variable domain reads DTGVSQNPRHKITKRGQNVTFRCDPISEHNRLYWYRQTLGQGPEFLTYFQNEAQLEKSRLLSDRFSAERPKGSFSTLEIQRTEQGDSAMYLCASSLAGGVQGYTFGSGTRLTVV.

CDR3 in DNA: TGCGCCAGCAGCCAGGGTCCTAATGAAAAACTGTTTTTT. As protein: CASSQGPNEKLFF. This chain joins TRBV4-1 and TRBJ1-4; D is uncertain. The CDR3 has 13 residues. The V end lost 3 bases, the J end lost 3 bases, and 5 bases lay between the germline ends. Germline CDR1 and CDR2: MGHRA and YSYEKL.

The chain is built from TRBV30 and TRBJ2-5; 7 positions agree with TRBD2. Trimming at V came to 7 bases and at J to 5 bases, leaving 10 bases not matched to a gene. The CDR3 spans 13 residues. Per germline, CDR1 GTSNPN and CDR2 SVGIG (reference sequence). The CDR3 DNA reads TGTGCCTTACTCCCTCGGGGGGTTGAGACCCAGTACTTC. Translated: CALLPRGVETQYF.

The chain carries TRBV6-2 or TRBV6-3 and TRBJ2-7, with TRBD1 matching 7 bases. The length of the CDR3 is 16 residues. Germline V gene sequence: CDR1 MNHEY, CDR2 SVGEGT. V lost 6 bases and J lost 4; bases outside the gene matches: 15. The CDR3 reads CASSKDGTALIYEQYF. The CDR3 DNA reads as TGTGCCAGCAGCAAGGACGGGACAGCCCTTATTTACGAGCAGTACTTC.